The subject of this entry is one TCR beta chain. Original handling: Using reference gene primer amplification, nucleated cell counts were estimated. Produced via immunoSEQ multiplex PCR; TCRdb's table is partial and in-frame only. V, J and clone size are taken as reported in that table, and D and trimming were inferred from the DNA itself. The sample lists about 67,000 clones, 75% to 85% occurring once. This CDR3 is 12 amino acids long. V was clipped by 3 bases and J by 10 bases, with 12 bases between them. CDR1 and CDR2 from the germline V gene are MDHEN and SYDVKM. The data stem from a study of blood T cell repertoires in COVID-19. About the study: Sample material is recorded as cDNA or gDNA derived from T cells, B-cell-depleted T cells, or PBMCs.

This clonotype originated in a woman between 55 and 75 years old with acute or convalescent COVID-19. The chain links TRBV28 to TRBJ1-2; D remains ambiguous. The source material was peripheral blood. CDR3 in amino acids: CASSFSGRDYTF. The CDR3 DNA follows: TGTGCCAGCAGTTTCTCGGGGAGGGACTACACCTTC.